The TCR beta chain under discussion was sequenced for a study of shared clonotypes between healthy human individuals. Looking at the study overall: Each donor contributed plates that comprised three CD4 naive, three CD4 memory, two CD8 naive and one CD8 memory. Study-wide results and caveats: It was the few donors that limited the genetic and exposure-history diversity represented. Some naive CD4 clonotypes, roughly 4.8%, turned up in common across several donors.

Naive CD8 cells comprised CD45RO-negative, CCR7-positively selected cells, excluding terminally differentiated effector memory CD45RA+ cells. The germline V gene has CDR1 SGHAT and CDR2 FQNNGV. Trimming pared 6 bases from V and 9 bases from J, leaving 18 bases between. The CDR3 extends over 14 amino acids. Original processing notes: From ImmunoSEQ came sequences covering only the junction and carrying no quality scores, so filtering differed. Clones were sequenced by immunoSEQ multiplex PCR, and TCRdb holds only the in-frame ones, with some missing. That table supplies the V and J calls and clone size; D and trimming were determined from the DNA. The data hold approximately 720,000 clones, with about 91% observed a single time. Comments on this clone: Its matching antigen is unknown.

This clonotype originated in a young man in good health. The chain carries TRBV11-2 and TRBJ2-1; possibly TRBD1 or TRBD2 for D (6 bases each). Sequenced sample: naive CD8+ T cells sorted from blood. The CDR3 is CASRQGGLAGEQFF. The CDR3 DNA reads as TGTGCCAGCAGACAAGGGGGGCTAGCCGGTGAGCAGTTCTTC.